One sample yielded the 27 T cell receptor beta chains listed below, sequenced in a study of T cells in Graves' hyperthyroidism and ophthalmopathy. TCR beta CDR3 regions were amplified from RNA transcripts. HTBI primers drove first-round RT-PCR of the TCR CDR3. From the multiplex PCR reads, TCRdb called clonotypes with MiXCR, one entry per CDR3 protein. The sample comprises over 700,000 distinct CDR3 sequences, more than 30% of which are singletons, and around 9.3% rests with the top ten. The sequencing input was blood. These receptor sequences come from a man between 18 and 35 years old with Graves' hyperthyroidism.

The chain joins TRBV6-5 to TRBJ2-2; 8 bases map to TRBD2. J was trimmed by 3 bases and V by 1 base; bases with no gene match: 7. CDR3 length: 17 residues. Germline V gives CDR1 MNHEY, CDR2 SVGAGI. CDR3 region: CASSYWFLREDTGELFF. Here the CDR3 DNA reads TGTGCCAGCAGTTACTGGTTTTTGCGGGAGGACACCGGGGAGCTGTTTTTT.

There are a few counts of this clonotype. This chain links TRBV5-1 with TRBJ1-1; 9 nucleotides agree with TRBD1. Unmatched junction bases numbered 5, after V lost 2 bases and J lost 6 bases. CDR1 is SGHRS and CDR2 is YFSETQ in the germline V gene. The CDR3 sequence is 14 residues long. CDR3 DNA sequence: TGCGCCAGCAGCTTAGGACAGGGGCTGGCTGAAGCTTTCTTT. Encoded protein: CASSLGQGLAEAFF.

With respect to this clonotype: This may be a read error: a much more frequent sequence differs by one nucleotide. The gene calls are TRBV11-2 and TRBJ1-6, with unresolved D. The CDR3 has 15 amino acids. Germline CDR1 SGHAT, CDR2 FQNNGV. The CDR3 DNA is TGTGCCAACAGCTTAGAAGTTGGGGTTGTTTCACCCCTCCACTTT. Translation: CANSLEVGVVSPLHF. Combining the CDR3 with reference TRBV11-2 and TRBJ1-6 gives the whole variable domain EAGVAQSPRYKIIEKRQSVAFWCNPISGHATLYWYQQILGQGPKLLIQFQNNGVVDDSQLPKDRFSAERLKGVDSTLKIQPAKLEDSAVYLCANSLEVGVVSPLHFGNGTRLTVT.

This sequence joins TRBV24-1 and TRBJ1-5; D unresolved. The CDR3 sequence is 12 residues long. V lost 7 bases to trimming and J lost 6 bases, with 9 bases between them. CDR1 is KGHDR and CDR2 is SFDVKD in the germline V gene. The CDR3 sequence is CATSLVVQPQHF. The CDR3 nucleotides are TGTGCCACCAGCTTGGTAGTTCAGCCCCAGCATTTT.

In regard to this clonotype: Given a much more abundant clone one base away, this may be a read error. This sequence joins TRBV7-9 and TRBJ2-6; D unresolved. The ends were cut back, 3 bases at V and 0 bases at J, with 6 bases in the middle. There are 15 residues in the CDR3. Per the germline V gene, CDR1 is SEHNR and CDR2 is FQNEAQ (reference sequence). CDR3 amino acids: CASSFGTSGANVLTF. CDR3 in DNA: TGTGCCAGCAGCTTTGGAACCTCTGGGGCCAACGTCCTGACTTTC.

This clonotype was counted ten times or more. The chain couples TRBV11-2 to TRBJ2-6; D gene uncertain. CDR3 length equals 15 residues. Germline V gene sequence: CDR1 SGHAT, CDR2 FQNNGV. Trimming pared 6 bases from V and 0 bases from J, leaving 9 bases between. CDR3 in amino acids: CASRGLTSGANVLTF. The CDR3, as DNA: TGTGCCAGCAGAGGGTTAACCTCTGGGGCCAACGTCCTGACTTTC.

This clonotype was seen only a few times. The V call is TRBV7-2, the J call TRBJ2-7; no reliable D call. V was shortened by 5 bases and J by 1 base, with 9 bases between the two germline ends. The CDR3 loop spans 13 amino acids. The germline CDR1 and CDR2 sequences are SGHTA and FQGNSA. CDR3 in DNA: TGTGCCAGCAGCGCTTCCCAATCCTACGAGCAGTACTTC. Its protein is CASSASQSYEQYF.

The chain links TRBV29-1 to TRBJ2-5; no definite D call. The length of the CDR3 is 14 residues. Trimming shortened V by 2 bases and J by 1 base, and 11 bases separated the two germline ends. Germline loops: CDR1 SQVTM, CDR2 ANQGSEA. CDR3 sequence (DNA): TGCAGCGTTGAATGGGGTCGCGTCCAAGAGACCCAGTACTTC. This gives the protein CSVEWGRVQETQYF. The full variable domain, in which reference TRBV29-1 and TRBJ2-5 provide the parts outside the CDR3, is SAVISQKPSRDICQRGTSLTIQCQVDSQVTMMFWYRQQPGQSLTLIATANQGSEATYESGFVIDKFPISRPNLTFSTLTVSNMSPEDSSIYLCSVEWGRVQETQYFGPGTRLLVL.

Ten or more counts support this clonotype. The chain employs TRBV2 and TRBJ2-7; possibly TRBD2 for D (5 bases). The germline CDR1 and CDR2 sequences are SNHLY and FYNNEI. The CDR3 runs 13 residues. Trimming cost V 5 bases and J 2 bases, with 10 bases left between them. CDR3 loop: CASSRTSAYEQYF. Here the CDR3 DNA reads TGTGCCAGCAGTCGGACTTCCGCCTACGAGCAGTACTTC.

The rearrangement uses TRBV7-3 and TRBJ1-3; D is ambiguous. The germline gives CDR1 SGHTA, CDR2 FQGTGA. V dropped 5 bases and J dropped 8 bases, with 10 bases sitting between them. The CDR3 length is 12 residues. The chain's CDR3 is CASSPMGYTIYF. CDR3 DNA sequence: TGTGCCAGCAGCCCAATGGGATACACCATATATTTT.

Written as DNA, the CDR3 is TGTGCCAGCAGCGGTGGGACAGGGACCGGCTACACCTTC. Its translation is CASSGGTGTGYTF. The chain joins TRBV2 to TRBJ1-2; 9 bases align to TRBD1. CDR3 length: 13 residues. Germline CDR1 and CDR2: SNHLY and FYNNEI. With 6 bases clipped from V and 8 bases from J, the junction kept 7 bases outside the gene matches.

This chain links TRBV19 with TRBJ1-4; TRBD1 matches 7 bases. V shed 7 bases and J 0 bases; nucleotides not matched to a gene: 17. This CDR3 spans 19 amino acids. Germline CDR1 LNHDA, CDR2 SQIVND (reference sequence). CDR3 sequence: CASTAWYGAGGPTNEKLFF. CDR3 DNA sequence: TGTGCCAGTACCGCATGGTATGGGGCAGGGGGACCAACTAATGAAAAACTGTTTTTT.

Concerning this clonotype itself: This may be a read error, as it is one base from a much larger clone. The V gene is TRBV29-1, the J gene TRBJ2-7; the match to TRBD1 covers 9 bases. V dropped 3 bases and J dropped 4; count of bases not matched to a gene: 4. Germline V CDR1 and CDR2: SQVTM, ANQGSEA. CDR3 length: 13 residues. In DNA, the CDR3 is TGCAGCGTTGAGAGGACAGGGGAATACGAGCAGTACTTC. This gives the protein CSVERTGEYEQYF.

This clonotype was counted a few times. CDR3 coding DNA: TGTGCCAGCAGCGTAGATGCGGGGGGGCAGCCCCAGCATTTT. Translating it yields CASSVDAGGQPQHF. The J gene is TRBJ1-5, the V gene TRBV9; tentatively, D is TRBD1 (5 bases). With 0 bases removed from V and 7 bases from J, the gap between germline ends came to 11 bases. The CDR3 is made up of 14 amino acids. Per the germline V gene, CDR1 is SGDLS and CDR2 is YYNGEE.

In its sample, this clonotype was seen a few times. The gene calls are TRBV7-6 and TRBJ1-1; 10 bases align to TRBD1. V shed 5 bases, J shed 4 bases, and the junction held 4 bases outside the gene matches. CDR3 size: 14 residues. Germline CDR1 SGHVS, CDR2 FNYEAQ. CDR3 nucleotide sequence: TGTGCCAGCAGCACGGGACAGGGGACCACTGAAGCTTTCTTT. Its translation is CASSTGQGTTEAFF.

The J gene is TRBJ2-2, the V gene TRBV19; D remains unclear. The V and J ends lost 1 base and 1 base respectively, with 4 bases between them. Germline-derived CDR1 and CDR2 are LNHDA and SQIVND (reference sequence). This CDR3 is built from 14 residues. The CDR3 DNA follows: TGTGCCAGTAGTATAGCGGAGAACACCGGGGAGCTGTTTTTT. Its protein is CASSIAENTGELFF.

The rearrangement links TRBV7-9 to TRBJ1-4, with 8 bases fitting TRBD1. CDR3 size: 15 residues. CDR1 is SEHNR and CDR2 is FQNEAQ in the germline V gene (reference sequence). The ends lost 5 bases at V and 5 bases at J; junction bases unmatched: 7. The CDR3 DNA follows: TGTGCCAGCAGCCAAGGACAGGGTTCCAATGAAAAACTGTTTTTT. This sequence encodes CASSQGQGSNEKLFF.

Comments on this clonotype: Just one base apart from a much larger clone, this may be a read error. The chain combines TRBV5-1 with TRBJ1-4; D uncertain. The germline V gene encodes CDR1 SGHRS and CDR2 YFSETQ. Trimming pared 0 bases from V and 7 bases from J, leaving 7 bases between. The CDR3 consists of 13 residues. CDR3 sequence: CASSLEGTEKLFF. Written as DNA, the CDR3 is TGCGCCAGCAGCTTGGAGGGTACTGAAAAACTGTTTTTT.

This clonotype was picked up a small number of times. V and J are TRBV6-5 and TRBJ1-1, with a tentative D call TRBD1 (5 bases). The CDR3 runs to 14 residues. V lost 6 bases, J lost 5 bases, and 16 bases lay in between. The V gene's germline CDR1 is MNHEY and CDR2 SVGAGI. The CDR3 protein is CASRETVSLTEAFF. CDR3 bases: TGTGCCAGCAGGGAGACAGTATCTTTAACTGAAGCTTTCTTT.

This clonotype was recorded many times. The J gene is TRBJ1-2, the V gene TRBV20-1, with no clear D. Germline lookup yields CDR1 DFQATT and CDR2 SNEGSKA (reference sequence). The CDR3 loop spans 13 amino acids. V lost 2 bases and J lost 3, with 10 bases in between. In DNA, the CDR3 is TGCAGTGCTAGACCGGATGTCGACTATGGCTACACCTTC. It translates to CSARPDVDYGYTF.

V usage is TRBV9 and J usage is TRBJ1-5, with a weak D call TRBD1 (6 bases). Germline V gives CDR1 SGDLS, CDR2 YYNGEE. CDR3 length equals 15 residues. Trimming cost V 3 bases and J 3 bases, with 13 bases left between them. The CDR3 bases are TGTGCCAGCAGCGGGGGGGACACTGACAATCAGCCCCAGCATTTT. It is translated as CASSGGDTDNQPQHF.

This clonotype was counted many times. The rearrangement links TRBV29-1 to TRBJ2-5; the match to TRBD1 covers 11 bases. The V and J ends lost 7 bases and 3 bases, in that order; junction bases with no gene match: 7. Germline CDR1 and CDR2: SQVTM and ANQGSEA. The CDR3 runs 14 residues. DNA of the CDR3: TGCAGCGCCCTGGACAGGGGGCAGGAAGAGACCCAGTACTTC. Protein sequence: CSALDRGQEETQYF.

Concerning this clonotype itself: Sequence at one end of the junction differs from germline and may be a read error. The V and J genes are TRBV11-3 and TRBJ1-2; D remains ambiguous. The CDR3 has 13 amino acids. Germline V lookup: CDR1 SGHNT, CDR2 YENEEA. CDR3 sequence (DNA): TGTGCCAGCAGTTTAGACAAGAACTGTGGCTACACCTTC. Translated, it gives CASSLDKNCGYTF. Variable domain in full (rest from reference TRBV11-3 and TRBJ1-2): EAGVVQSPRYKIIEKKQPVAFWCNPISGHNTLYWYLQNLGQGPELLIRYENEEAVDDSQLPKDRFSAERLKGVDSTLKIQPAELGDSAVYLCASSLDKNCGYTFGSGTRLTVV.

The chain is built from TRBV29-1 and TRBJ2-2; D uncertain. V shed 4 bases and J shed 3 bases, with 9 bases lying between them. Germline lookup yields CDR1 SQVTM and CDR2 ANQGSEA. The CDR3 has 13 residues. The CDR3: CSVVRSDTGELFF. CDR3 DNA: TGCAGCGTTGTACGGTCGGACACCGGGGAGCTGTTTTTT.

The J gene is TRBJ1-1, the V gene TRBV19; 8 nucleotides align to TRBD1. J was trimmed by 3 bases and V by 7 bases; bases with no gene match: 7. The germline V gene encodes CDR1 LNHDA and CDR2 SQIVND (reference sequence). The CDR3 has 14 amino acids. The CDR3 here is CASTIQGADTEAFF. CDR3 nucleotide sequence: TGTGCCAGTACTATCCAGGGGGCGGACACTGAAGCTTTCTTT.

The CDR3 DNA sequence: TGTGCCAGCAGTCGGGACGTACTATGGACTGAAGCTTTCTTT. Translation: CASSRDVLWTEAFF. V is TRBV7-2 and J is TRBJ1-1; possible D gene TRBD1, 5 bases. The CDR3 is 14 residues long. Germline CDR1 is SGHTA and CDR2 is FQGNSA. The germline V and J ends were trimmed by 6 bases and 5 bases, with 16 bases remaining between them.

A note on this clonotype: Germline and junction disagree at one end, which may indicate a read error. V and J are TRBV5-1 and TRBJ1-5; D is unclear. The V gene's germline CDR1 is SGHRS and CDR2 YFSETQ. The CDR3 consists of 14 residues. The CDR3, as DNA: TGTGCCAGCAGCGATGGAAAGGGCGGTCAGCCCCAGCATTTT. It yields the protein CASSDGKGGQPQHF.